These T cell receptor beta chains were read from a single sample in a study of blood T cell repertoires in COVID-19. Repertoires were generated with immunoSEQ multiplex PCR, while TCRdb's copy carries only in-frame clones and drops some. The table includes 350,000 to 400,000 clones, about 90% detected once. Sequenced sample: PBMCs or T cells enriched from blood (not recorded which). These receptor sequences come from a woman aged 25 to 39 who had recovered from COVID-19. Both conserved end residues are trimmed from each CDR3. The size field is filled for only some rows; it gives once, few, many or a size class.

clone_size | j_call | v_call | cdr3_length | cdr3_aa
NA | TRBJ1-1 | TRBV27 | 12 | ASGFGTHPTEAF
NA | TRBJ2-1 | TRBV5-1 | 12 | ASSLVTKGHEQF
NA | TRBJ2-3 | TRBV18 | 10 | ASSPSPDTQY
NA | TRBJ1-2 | TRBV7-9 | 13 | ASSSTDRGGYGYT
NA | TRBJ2-3 | TRBV4-1 | 15 | ASSQDGGQGITDTQY
NA | TRBJ1-1 | TRBV18 | 13 | ASLTGRGWGTEAF
NA | TRBJ2-7 | TRBV11-2 | 13 | ASSPGRGEGYEQY
few | TRBJ1-5 | TRBV20-1 | 16 | SASQGRPGTGFNQPQH
NA | TRBJ2-7 | TRBV7-8 | 14 | ASSLKPGQTSLEQY
NA | TRBJ2-1 | TRBV19 | 9 | ASRQLNEQF
NA | TRBJ2-3 | TRBV5-1 | 15 | ASSLFGMDSSTDTQY
NA | TRBJ2-7 | TRBV15 | 12 | ATSSRGNSYEQY
few | TRBJ1-2 | TRBV11-2 | 15 | ASSLGTGGILDYGYT
NA | TRBJ2-7 | TRBV5-1 | 12 | ASSSFGQSHEQY
NA | TRBJ2-7 | TRBV7-6 | 13 | ASSSSGRGTYEQY
NA | TRBJ1-2 | TRBV28 | 9 | ASSSQYGYT
NA | TRBJ2-7 | TRBV15 | 13 | ATSARTGGTYEQY
NA | TRBJ2-3 | TRBV18 | 15 | ASSPRGRGTGTDTQY